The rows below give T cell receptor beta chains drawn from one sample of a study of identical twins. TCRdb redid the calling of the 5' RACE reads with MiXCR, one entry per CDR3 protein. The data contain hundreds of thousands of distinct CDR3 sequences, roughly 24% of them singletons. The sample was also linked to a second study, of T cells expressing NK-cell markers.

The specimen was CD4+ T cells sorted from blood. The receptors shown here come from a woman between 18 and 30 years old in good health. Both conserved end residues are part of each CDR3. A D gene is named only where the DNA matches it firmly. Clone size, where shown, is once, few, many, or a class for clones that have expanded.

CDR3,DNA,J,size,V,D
CASSLTGSGNTQYF,TGCGCCAGCAGCTTGACGGGGAGCGGGAATACGCAGTATTTT,TRBJ2-3,few,TRBV5-1,TRBD2
CSARVAEAGLYNEQFF,TGCAGTGCTAGAGTGGCTGAAGCGGGCCTGTACAATGAGCAGTTCTTC,TRBJ2-1,few,TRBV20-1,.
CASSLTGTGGIGYTF,TGTGCCAGCAGCTTAACCGGGACAGGGGGAATTGGCTACACCTTC,TRBJ1-2,few,TRBV7-9,TRBD1
CASSLEGLASYNEQFF,TGCGCCAGCAGCTTGGAAGGCCTAGCCTCCTACAATGAGCAGTTCTTC,TRBJ2-1,.,TRBV5-1,.
CASSLTRAGEQYF,TGCGCCAGCAGCTTGACTAGGGCTGGGGAGCAGTACTTC,TRBJ2-7,few,TRBV5-1,.
CASSLALGTGGATEAFF,TGTGCCAGCAGCTTAGCCTTAGGTACAGGGGGCGCGACTGAAGCTTTCTTT,TRBJ1-1,few,TRBV7-2,TRBD1
CASSSPSLTSADYTGELFF,TGTGCCAGCAGCTCCCCGAGTTTAACCTCAGCGGACTACACCGGGGAGCTGTTTTTT,TRBJ2-2,few,TRBV11-2,.
CAWIFAGGAFF,.,TRBJ2-1,few,TRBV30,.
CASSVVGSGDEQFF,TGTGCCAGCAGCGTAGTAGGTAGCGGGGATGAGCAGTTCTTC,TRBJ2-1,.,TRBV9,TRBD2
CAITGGDTGELFF,TGTGCCATCACCGGCGGAGACACCGGGGAGCTGTTTTTT,TRBJ2-2,.,TRBV10-3,.
CSARTAWEQYF,TGCAGTGCTAGAACTGCGTGGGAGCAGTACTTC,TRBJ2-7,few,TRBV20-1,.
CASSQEGLQMPQYF,TGTGCCAGCAGCCAAGAGGGACTACAGATGCCCCAGTACTTC,TRBJ2-5,.,TRBV3-1,TRBD2
CASSQGVSNQPQHF,TGCGCCAGCAGCCAAGGGGTGAGCAATCAGCCCCAGCATTTT,TRBJ1-5,.,TRBV4-3,.
CASSLSVADTQYF,TGTGCCAGCAGTTTATCAGTGGCAGATACGCAGTATTTT,TRBJ2-3,many,TRBV12-3/TRBV12-4,.
CASSLERQAHF,TGTGCCAGCAGCTTGGAGCGACAGGCCCACTTC,TRBJ2-7,few,TRBV5-8,.
CASSVVGTGMDTQYF,TGTGCCAGCAGCGTAGTTGGGACAGGTATGGATACGCAGTATTTT,TRBJ2-3,.,TRBV9,TRBD1
CASSVGRWGEQFF,TGTGCCAGCAGCGTAGGCAGGTGGGGTGAGCAGTTCTTC,TRBJ2-1,few,TRBV7-2,.
CSASQGNAEAFF,TGCAGTGCTTCCCAGGGGAACGCTGAAGCTTTCTTT,TRBJ1-1,few,TRBV20-1,.
CASTTRFGEQFF,TGTGCCAGCACGACGAGGTTTGGTGAGCAGTTCTTC,TRBJ2-1,.,TRBV12-3/TRBV12-4,.
CASSLIASGRIDTQYF,TGTGCCAGCAGCTTAATCGCTAGCGGGAGGATAGATACGCAGTATTTT,TRBJ2-3,.,TRBV7-2,TRBD2
CSAEAGGLNEKLFF,TGCAGTGCAGAAGCCGGGGGACTTAATGAAAAACTGTTTTTT,TRBJ1-4,many,TRBV20-1,.
CAATGAEGNEQYF,TGTGCCGCCACCGGGGCCGAGGGCAACGAGCAGTACTTC,TRBJ2-7,many,TRBV10-3,.
CASSLLSPSNQPQHF,TGTGCCAGCAGTTTATTGAGCCCCAGCAATCAGCCCCAGCATTTT,TRBJ1-5,few,TRBV28,.
CAISESVFSTDTQYF,TGTGCCATCAGTGAGTCAGTATTTAGCACAGATACGCAGTATTTT,TRBJ2-3,.,TRBV10-3,.
CASSLELGTEAFF,TGTGCCAGCAGCTTAGAATTGGGCACTGAAGCTTTCTTT,TRBJ1-1,.,TRBV7-9,.
CSAITGASYEQYF,TGCAGTGCAATCACAGGGGCCTCCTACGAGCAGTACTTC,TRBJ2-7,.,TRBV20-1,TRBD1
CASSRRGQTTEAFF,TGCGCCAGCAGCCGTCGGGGGCAGACCACTGAAGCTTTCTTT,TRBJ1-1,once,TRBV4-3,.
CASSLIRGGADTQYF,TGTGCCAGCAGCCTGATCCGAGGGGGGGCAGATACGCAGTATTTT,TRBJ2-3,.,TRBV4-2,.
CASKPVANTDTQYF,TGTGCCAGCAAACCGGTAGCAAACACAGATACGCAGTATTTT,TRBJ2-3,.,TRBV7-6,.
CASSFRTMGRTKRDTQYF,TGTGCCAGCAGTTTTCGGACCATGGGGCGAACCAAAAGGGATACGCAGTATTTT,TRBJ2-3,.,TRBV12-3/TRBV12-4,.
CASSRDSVEETQYF,TGCGCCAGCAGCCGAGACTCCGTTGAGGAGACCCAGTACTTC,TRBJ2-5,few,TRBV5-1,.
CSALGLAASTDTQYF,TGCAGTGCACTTGGACTAGCGGCAAGCACAGATACGCAGTATTTT,TRBJ2-3,few,TRBV20-1,TRBD2
CASSEFGVRETQYF,TGTGCCAGCAGTGAATTCGGGGTCCGGGAGACCCAGTACTTC,TRBJ2-5,.,TRBV2,.
CATSRGLGGTQYF,TGTGCCACCAGCAGAGGGTTAGGTGGTACGCAGTATTTT,TRBJ2-3,.,TRBV15,.
CATSDRGGPYGYTF,TGTGCCACCAGTGATAGAGGAGGCCCCTATGGCTACACCTTC,TRBJ1-2,few,TRBV24-1,.
CASSWDRGLETQYF,TGTGCCAGCAGCTGGGACAGGGGGCTAGAGACCCAGTACTTC,TRBJ2-5,.,TRBV7-8,TRBD1
CASSWRAAEQETQYF,TGCGCCAGCAGCTGGAGGGCGGCGGAACAAGAGACCCAGTACTTC,TRBJ2-5,.,TRBV5-1,.
CASSLAALQGYEQYF,TGCGCCAGCAGCTTGGCCGCCTTACAGGGTTACGAGCAGTACTTC,TRBJ2-7,.,TRBV5-1,.
CASSLDDEQYF,TGTGCCAGCAGCTTGGATGACGAGCAGTACTTC,TRBJ2-7,many,TRBV5-6,.
CASSLVRYEQFF,TGTGCCAGCAGCTTGGTGAGGTATGAGCAGTTCTTC,TRBJ2-1,.,TRBV5-6,.
CANRGDVGTEAFF,TGTGCCAATAGGGGGGACGTGGGCACTGAAGCTTTCTTT,TRBJ1-1,few,TRBV12-3/TRBV12-4,.
CASTYGPSYEQYF,TGTGCCAGCACTTACGGACCTTCCTACGAGCAGTACTTC,TRBJ2-7,.,TRBV6-5,.
CSAVGLAGGRTDTQYF,TGCAGTGCTGTCGGACTAGCGGGGGGCCGCACAGATACGCAGTATTTT,TRBJ2-3,.,TRBV20-1,TRBD2
CASARAGGRGSQYF,TGTGCCAGCGCAAGGGCGGGAGGCAGGGGTTCGCAGTATTTT,TRBJ2-3,.,TRBV11-2,TRBD2
CATSRDSSRGTEAFF,TGTGCCACCAGCAGAGACTCATCTCGGGGCACTGAAGCTTTCTTT,TRBJ1-1,.,TRBV15,.
CSASRLGQGTLAKNIQYF,TGCAGTGCTAGCCGACTAGGGCAGGGGACCTTAGCCAAAAACATTCAGTACTTC,TRBJ2-4,.,TRBV20-1,.
CSARVGTGTLGQYF,TGCAGTGCCAGAGTAGGGACCGGGACGCTGGGGCAGTACTTC,TRBJ2-7,.,TRBV20-1,.
CASSVGQGTNTIYF,TGTGCCAGCAGCGTAGGCCAGGGGACAAACACCATATATTTT,TRBJ1-3,few,TRBV9,.
CACSTRRRLHF,TGTGCCTGCAGCACACGGAGGCGCCTCCACTTT,TRBJ1-6,many,TRBV30,.
CASSLPLGDGELFF,TGTGCCAGCAGCTTACCCTTGGGAGACGGGGAGCTGTTTTTT,TRBJ2-2,few,TRBV5-4,.
CASSRTGLIETQYF,TGTGCCAGCAGCCGTACAGGGTTAATAGAGACCCAGTACTTC,TRBJ2-5,.,TRBV6-1,.
CSVEREYEQYF,TGCAGCGTTGAGCGGGAGTACGAGCAGTACTTC,TRBJ2-7,few,TRBV29-1,TRBD2
CSAKRGGPQETQYF,TGCAGTGCTAAGCGGGGGGGCCCTCAAGAGACCCAGTACTTC,TRBJ2-5,few,TRBV20-1,TRBD2
CSVASGWAMGTEAFF,TGCAGCGTTGCTAGCGGTTGGGCGATGGGGACTGAAGCTTTCTTT,TRBJ1-1,few,TRBV29-1,.
CASSPDTHLYEQYF,TGTGCCAGCAGCCCGGACACCCACCTCTACGAGCAGTACTTC,TRBJ2-7,.,TRBV6-1,.
CSARLPTSGELFF,TGCAGTGCGCGACTGCCGACTAGCGGGGAGCTGTTTTTT,TRBJ2-2,few,TRBV20-1,.
CASISSGRNGELFF,TGTGCCAGCATCTCTAGCGGGAGGAACGGGGAGCTGTTTTTT,TRBJ2-2,.,TRBV7-9,TRBD2
CASSFHAGGTEAFF,TGTGCCAGCAGTTTTCATGCCGGGGGCACTGAAGCTTTCTTT,TRBJ1-1,.,TRBV12-3/TRBV12-4,.